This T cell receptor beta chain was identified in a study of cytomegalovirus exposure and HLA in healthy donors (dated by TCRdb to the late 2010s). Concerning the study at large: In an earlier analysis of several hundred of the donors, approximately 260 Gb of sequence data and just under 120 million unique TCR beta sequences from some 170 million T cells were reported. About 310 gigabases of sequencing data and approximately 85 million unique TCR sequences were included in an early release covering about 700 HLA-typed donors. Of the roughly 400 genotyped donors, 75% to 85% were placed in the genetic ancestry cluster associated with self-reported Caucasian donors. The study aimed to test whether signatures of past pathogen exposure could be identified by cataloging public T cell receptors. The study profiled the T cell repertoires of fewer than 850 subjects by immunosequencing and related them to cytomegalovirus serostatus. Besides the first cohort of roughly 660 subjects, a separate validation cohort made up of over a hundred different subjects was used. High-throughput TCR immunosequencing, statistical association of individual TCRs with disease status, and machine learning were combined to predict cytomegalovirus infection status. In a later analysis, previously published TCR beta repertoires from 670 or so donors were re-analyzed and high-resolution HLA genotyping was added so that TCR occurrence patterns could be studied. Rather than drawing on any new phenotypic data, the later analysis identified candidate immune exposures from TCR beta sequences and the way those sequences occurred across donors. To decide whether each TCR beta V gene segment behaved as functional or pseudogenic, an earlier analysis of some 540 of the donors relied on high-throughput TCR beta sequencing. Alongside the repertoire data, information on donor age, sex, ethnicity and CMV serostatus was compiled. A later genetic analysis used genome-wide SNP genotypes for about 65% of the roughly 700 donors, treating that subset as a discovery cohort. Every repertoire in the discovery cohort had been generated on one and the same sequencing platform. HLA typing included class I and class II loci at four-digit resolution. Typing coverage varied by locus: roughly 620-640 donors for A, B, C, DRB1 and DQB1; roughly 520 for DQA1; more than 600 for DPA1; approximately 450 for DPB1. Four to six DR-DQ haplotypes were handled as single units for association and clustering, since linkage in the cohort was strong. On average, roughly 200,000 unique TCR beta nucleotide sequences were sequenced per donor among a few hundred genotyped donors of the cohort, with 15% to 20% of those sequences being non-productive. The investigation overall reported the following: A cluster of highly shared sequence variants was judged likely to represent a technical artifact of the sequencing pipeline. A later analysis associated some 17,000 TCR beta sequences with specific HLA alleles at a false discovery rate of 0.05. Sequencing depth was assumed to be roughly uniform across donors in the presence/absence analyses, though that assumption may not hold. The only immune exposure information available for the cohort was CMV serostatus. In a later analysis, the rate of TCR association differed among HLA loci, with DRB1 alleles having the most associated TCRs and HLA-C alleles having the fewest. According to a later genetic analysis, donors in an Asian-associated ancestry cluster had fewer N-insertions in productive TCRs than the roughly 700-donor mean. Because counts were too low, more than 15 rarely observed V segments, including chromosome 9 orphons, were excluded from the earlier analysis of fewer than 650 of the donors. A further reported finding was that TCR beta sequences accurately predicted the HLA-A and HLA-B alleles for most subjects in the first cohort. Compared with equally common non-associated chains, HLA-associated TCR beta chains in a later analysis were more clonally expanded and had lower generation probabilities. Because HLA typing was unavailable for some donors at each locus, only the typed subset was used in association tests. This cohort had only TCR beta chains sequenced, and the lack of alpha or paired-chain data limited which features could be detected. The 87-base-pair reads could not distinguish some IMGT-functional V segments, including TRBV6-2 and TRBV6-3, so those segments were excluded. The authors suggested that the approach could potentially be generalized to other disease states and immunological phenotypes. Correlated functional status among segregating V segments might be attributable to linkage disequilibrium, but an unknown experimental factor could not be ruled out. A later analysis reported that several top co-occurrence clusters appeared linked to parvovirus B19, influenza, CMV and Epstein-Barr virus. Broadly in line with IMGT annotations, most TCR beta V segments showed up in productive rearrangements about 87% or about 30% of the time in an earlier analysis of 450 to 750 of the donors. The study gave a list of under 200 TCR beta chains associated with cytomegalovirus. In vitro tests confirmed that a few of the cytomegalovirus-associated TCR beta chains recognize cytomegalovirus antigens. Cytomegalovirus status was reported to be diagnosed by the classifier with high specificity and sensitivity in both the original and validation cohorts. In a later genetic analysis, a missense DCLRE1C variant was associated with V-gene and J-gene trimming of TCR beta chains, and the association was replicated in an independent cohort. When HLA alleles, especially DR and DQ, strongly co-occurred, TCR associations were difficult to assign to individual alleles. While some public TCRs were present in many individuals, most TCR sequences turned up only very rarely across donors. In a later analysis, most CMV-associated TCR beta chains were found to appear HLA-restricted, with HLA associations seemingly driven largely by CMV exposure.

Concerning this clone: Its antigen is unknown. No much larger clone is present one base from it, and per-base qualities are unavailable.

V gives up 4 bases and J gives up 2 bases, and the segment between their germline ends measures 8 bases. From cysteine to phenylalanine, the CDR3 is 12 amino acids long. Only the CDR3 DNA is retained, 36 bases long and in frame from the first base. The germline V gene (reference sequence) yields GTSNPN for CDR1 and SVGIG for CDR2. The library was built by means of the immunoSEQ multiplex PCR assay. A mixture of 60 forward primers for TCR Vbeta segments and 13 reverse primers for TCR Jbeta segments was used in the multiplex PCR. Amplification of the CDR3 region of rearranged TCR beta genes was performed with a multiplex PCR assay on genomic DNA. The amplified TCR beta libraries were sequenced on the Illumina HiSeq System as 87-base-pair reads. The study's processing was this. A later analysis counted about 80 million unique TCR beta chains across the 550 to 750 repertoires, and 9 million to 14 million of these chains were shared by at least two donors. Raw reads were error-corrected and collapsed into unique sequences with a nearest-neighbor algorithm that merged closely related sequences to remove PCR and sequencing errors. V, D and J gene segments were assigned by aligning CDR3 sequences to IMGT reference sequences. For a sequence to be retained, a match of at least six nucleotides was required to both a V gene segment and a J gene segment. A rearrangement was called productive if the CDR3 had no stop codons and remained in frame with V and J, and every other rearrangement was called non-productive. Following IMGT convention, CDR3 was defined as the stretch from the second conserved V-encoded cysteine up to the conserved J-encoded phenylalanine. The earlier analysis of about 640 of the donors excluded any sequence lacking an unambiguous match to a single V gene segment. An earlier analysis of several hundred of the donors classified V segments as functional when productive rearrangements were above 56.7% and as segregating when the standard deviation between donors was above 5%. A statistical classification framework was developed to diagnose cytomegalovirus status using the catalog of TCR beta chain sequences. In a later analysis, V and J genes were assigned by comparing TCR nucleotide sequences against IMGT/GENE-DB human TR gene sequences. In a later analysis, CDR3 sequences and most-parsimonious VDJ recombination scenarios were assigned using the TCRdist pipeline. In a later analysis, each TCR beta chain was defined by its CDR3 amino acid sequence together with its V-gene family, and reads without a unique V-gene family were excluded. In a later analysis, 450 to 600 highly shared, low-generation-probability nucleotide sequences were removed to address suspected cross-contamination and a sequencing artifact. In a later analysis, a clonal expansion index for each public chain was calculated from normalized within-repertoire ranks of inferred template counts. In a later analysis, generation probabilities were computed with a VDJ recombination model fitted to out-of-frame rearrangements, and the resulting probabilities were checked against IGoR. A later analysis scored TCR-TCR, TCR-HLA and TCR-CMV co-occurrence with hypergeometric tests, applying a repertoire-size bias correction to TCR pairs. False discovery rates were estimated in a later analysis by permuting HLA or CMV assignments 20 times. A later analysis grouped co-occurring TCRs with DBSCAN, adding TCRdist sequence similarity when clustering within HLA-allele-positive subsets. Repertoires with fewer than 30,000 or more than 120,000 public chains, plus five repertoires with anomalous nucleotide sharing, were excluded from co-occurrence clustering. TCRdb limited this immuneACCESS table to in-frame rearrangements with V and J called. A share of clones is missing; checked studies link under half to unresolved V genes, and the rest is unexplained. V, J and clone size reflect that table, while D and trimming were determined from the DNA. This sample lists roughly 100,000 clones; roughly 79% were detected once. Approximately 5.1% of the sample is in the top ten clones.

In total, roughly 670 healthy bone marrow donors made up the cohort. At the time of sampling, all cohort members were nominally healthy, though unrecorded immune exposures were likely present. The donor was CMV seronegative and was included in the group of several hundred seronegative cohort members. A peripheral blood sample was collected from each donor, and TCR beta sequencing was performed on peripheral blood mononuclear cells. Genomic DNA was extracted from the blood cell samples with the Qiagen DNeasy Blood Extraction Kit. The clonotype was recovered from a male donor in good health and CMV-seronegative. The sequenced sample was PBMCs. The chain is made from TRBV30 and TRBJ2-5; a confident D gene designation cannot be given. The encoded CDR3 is CAWNVLQETQYF. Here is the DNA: TGTGCCTGGAACGTCCTACAAGAGACCCAGTACTTC.